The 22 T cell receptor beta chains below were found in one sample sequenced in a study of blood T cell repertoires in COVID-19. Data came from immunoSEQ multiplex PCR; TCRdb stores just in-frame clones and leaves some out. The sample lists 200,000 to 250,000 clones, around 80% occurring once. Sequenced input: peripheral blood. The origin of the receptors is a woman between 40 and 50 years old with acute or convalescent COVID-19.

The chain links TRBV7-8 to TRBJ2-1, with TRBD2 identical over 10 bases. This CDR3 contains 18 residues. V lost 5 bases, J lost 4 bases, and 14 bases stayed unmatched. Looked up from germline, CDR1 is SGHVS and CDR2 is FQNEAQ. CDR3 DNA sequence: TGTGCCAGCAGCCCGAGGACCTTAGCGGGAGGCTATTACAATGAGCAGTTCTTC. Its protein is CASSPRTLAGGYYNEQFF.

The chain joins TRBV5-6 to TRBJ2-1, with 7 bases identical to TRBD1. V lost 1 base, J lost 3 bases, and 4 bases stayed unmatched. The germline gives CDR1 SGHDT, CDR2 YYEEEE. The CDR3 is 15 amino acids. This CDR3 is CASSLIDRDYNEQFF. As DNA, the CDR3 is TGTGCCAGCAGCTTGATAGACAGGGACTACAATGAGCAGTTCTTC.

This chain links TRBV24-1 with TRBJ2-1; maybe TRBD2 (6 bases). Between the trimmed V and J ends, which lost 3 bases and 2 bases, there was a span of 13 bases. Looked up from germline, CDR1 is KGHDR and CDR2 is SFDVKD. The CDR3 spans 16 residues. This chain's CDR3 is CATSDPQGLTYNEQFF. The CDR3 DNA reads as TGTGCCACCAGTGATCCTCAGGGACTCACCTACAATGAGCAGTTCTTC.

The DNA of the CDR3 is TGCGCCAGCAGCTTGGAGGGACACAGCACAGATACGCAGTATTTT. It specifies CASSLEGHSTDTQYF. This chain uses TRBV5-1 with TRBJ2-3, with D possibly matching TRBD1 (6 bases). The V gene lost 0 bases and the J gene lost 0 bases, with 8 bases spanning the gap. The CDR3 has 15 residues. Germline lookup yields CDR1 SGHRS and CDR2 YFSETQ.

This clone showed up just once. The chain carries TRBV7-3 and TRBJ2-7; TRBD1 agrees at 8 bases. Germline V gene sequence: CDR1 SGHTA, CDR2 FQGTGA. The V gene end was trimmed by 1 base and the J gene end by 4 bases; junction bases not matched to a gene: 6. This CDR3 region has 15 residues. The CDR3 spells CASSLSAGGSYEQYF. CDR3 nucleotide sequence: TGTGCCAGCAGCTTAAGTGCAGGGGGCTCGTACGAGCAGTACTTC.

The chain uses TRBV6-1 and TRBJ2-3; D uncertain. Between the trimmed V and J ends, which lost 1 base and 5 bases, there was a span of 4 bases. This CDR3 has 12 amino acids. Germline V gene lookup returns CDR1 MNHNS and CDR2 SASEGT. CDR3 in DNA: TGTGCCAGCAGTGAAGTTCGAGATACGCAGTATTTT. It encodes CASSEVRDTQYF.

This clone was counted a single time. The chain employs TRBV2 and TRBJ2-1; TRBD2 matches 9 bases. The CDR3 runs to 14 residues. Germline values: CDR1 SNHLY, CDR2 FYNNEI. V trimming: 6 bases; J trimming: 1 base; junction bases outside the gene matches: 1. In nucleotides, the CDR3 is TGTGCCAGCAGGCGGGAGGGGTCCTACAATGAGCAGTTCTTC. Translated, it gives CASRREGSYNEQFF.

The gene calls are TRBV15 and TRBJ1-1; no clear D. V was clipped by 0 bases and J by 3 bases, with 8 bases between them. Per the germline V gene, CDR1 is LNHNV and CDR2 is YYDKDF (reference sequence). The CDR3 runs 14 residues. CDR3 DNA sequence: TGTGCCACCAGCAGAGATATCGGGGACACTGAAGCTTTCTTT. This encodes CATSRDIGDTEAFF.

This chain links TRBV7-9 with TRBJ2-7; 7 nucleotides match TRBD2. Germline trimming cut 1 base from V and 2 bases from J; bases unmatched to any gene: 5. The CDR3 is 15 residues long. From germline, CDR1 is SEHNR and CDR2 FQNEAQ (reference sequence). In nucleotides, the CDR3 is TGTGCCAGCAGCTTAGAAGGTGCGGGGGCCTACGAGCAGTACTTC. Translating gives CASSLEGAGAYEQYF.

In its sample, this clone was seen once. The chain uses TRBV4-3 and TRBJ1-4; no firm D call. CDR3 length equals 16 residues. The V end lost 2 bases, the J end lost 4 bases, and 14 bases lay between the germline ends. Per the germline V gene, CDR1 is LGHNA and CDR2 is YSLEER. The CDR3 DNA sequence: TGCGCCAGCAGCCAATTGATGCAGAACCTTAATGAAAAACTGTTTTTT. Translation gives CASSQLMQNLNEKLFF.

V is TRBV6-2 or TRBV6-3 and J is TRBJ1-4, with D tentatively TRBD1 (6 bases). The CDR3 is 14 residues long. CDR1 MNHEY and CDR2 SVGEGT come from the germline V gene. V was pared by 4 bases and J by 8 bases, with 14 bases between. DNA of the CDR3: TGTGCCAGCAGTTCACCGGGGGGGCGAGAAAAACTGTTTTTT. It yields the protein CASSSPGGREKLFF.

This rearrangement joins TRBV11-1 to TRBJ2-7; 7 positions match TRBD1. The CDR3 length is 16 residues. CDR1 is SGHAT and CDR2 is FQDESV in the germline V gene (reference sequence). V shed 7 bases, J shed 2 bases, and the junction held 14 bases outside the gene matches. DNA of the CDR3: TGTGCCAGCACCCCGGGACCCTACAGGGGAACCTACGAGCAGTACTTC. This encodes CASTPGPYRGTYEQYF.

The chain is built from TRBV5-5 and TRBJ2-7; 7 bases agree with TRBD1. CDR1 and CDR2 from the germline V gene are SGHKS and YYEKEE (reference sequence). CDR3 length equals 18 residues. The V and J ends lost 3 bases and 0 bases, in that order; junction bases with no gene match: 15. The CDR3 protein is CASSSSLVWDSFSYEQYF. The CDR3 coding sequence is TGTGCCAGCAGCTCTTCCTTAGTGTGGGACAGTTTCTCCTACGAGCAGTACTTC.

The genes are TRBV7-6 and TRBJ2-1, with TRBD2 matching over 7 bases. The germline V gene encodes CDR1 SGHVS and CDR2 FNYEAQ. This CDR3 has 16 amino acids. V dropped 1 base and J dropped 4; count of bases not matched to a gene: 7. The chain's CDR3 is CASSLGPGGGYNEQFF. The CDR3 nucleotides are TGTGCCAGCAGCTTAGGGCCCGGGGGAGGGTACAATGAGCAGTTCTTC.

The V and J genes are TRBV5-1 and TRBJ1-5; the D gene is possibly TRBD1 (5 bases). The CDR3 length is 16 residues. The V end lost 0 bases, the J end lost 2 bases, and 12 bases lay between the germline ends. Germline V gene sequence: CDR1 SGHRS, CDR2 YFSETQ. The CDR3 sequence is CASSLAGGDGNQPQHF. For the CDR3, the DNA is TGCGCCAGCAGCTTGGCTGGGGGGGACGGCAATCAGCCCCAGCATTTT.

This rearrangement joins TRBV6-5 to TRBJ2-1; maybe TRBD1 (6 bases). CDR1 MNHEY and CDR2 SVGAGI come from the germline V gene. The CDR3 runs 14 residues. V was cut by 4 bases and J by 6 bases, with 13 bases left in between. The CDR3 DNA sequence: TGTGCCAGCAGTTCTAACAGGGTCGGCAATGAGCAGTTCTTC. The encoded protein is CASSSNRVGNEQFF.

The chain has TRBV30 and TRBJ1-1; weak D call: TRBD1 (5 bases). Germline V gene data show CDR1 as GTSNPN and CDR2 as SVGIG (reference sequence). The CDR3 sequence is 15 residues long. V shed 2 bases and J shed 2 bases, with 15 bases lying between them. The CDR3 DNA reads TGTGCCTGGAGTTCCTGGGGGGGTCGAAACACTGAAGCTTTCTTT. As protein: CAWSSWGGRNTEAFF.

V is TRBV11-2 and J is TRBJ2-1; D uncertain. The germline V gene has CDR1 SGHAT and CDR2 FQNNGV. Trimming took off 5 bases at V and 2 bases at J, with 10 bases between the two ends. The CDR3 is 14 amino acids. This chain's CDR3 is CASSPLVTYNEQFF. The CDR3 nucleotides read TGTGCCAGCAGCCCGCTAGTTACCTACAATGAGCAGTTCTTC.

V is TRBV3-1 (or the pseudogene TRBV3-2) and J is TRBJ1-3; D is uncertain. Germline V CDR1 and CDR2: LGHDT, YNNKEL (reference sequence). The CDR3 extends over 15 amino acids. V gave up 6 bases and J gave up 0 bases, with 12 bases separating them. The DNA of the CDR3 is TGTGCCAGCAGTCCGGAGGGTTTCTCTGGAAACACCATATATTTT. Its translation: CASSPEGFSGNTIYF.

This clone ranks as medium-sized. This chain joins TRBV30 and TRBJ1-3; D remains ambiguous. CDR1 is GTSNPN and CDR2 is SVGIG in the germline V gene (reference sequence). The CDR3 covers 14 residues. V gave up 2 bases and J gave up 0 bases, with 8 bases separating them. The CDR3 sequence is CAWSPQPSGNTIYF. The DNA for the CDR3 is TGTGCCTGGAGTCCACAACCCTCTGGAAACACCATATATTTT.

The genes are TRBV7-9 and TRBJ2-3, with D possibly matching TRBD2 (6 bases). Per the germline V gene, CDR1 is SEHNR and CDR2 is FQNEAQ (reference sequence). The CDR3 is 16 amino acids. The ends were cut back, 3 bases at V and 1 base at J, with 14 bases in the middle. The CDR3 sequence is CASSFLTGVGTDTQYF. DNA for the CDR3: TGTGCCAGCAGCTTCTTAACGGGAGTAGGCACAGATACGCAGTATTTT. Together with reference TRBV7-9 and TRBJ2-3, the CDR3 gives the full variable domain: DTGVSQNPRHKITKRGQNVTFRCDPISEHNRLYWYRQTLGQGPEFLTYFQNEAQLEKSRLLSDRFSAERPKGSFSTLEIQRTEQGDSAMYLCASSFLTGVGTDTQYFGPGTRLTVL.

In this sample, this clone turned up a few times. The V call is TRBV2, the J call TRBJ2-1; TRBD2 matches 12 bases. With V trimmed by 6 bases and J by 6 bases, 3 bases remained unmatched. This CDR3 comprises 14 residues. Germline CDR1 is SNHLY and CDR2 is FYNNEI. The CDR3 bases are TGTGCCAGCAGGCCTAGCGGGGGGGCCAATGAGCAGTTCTTC. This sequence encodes CASRPSGGANEQFF.